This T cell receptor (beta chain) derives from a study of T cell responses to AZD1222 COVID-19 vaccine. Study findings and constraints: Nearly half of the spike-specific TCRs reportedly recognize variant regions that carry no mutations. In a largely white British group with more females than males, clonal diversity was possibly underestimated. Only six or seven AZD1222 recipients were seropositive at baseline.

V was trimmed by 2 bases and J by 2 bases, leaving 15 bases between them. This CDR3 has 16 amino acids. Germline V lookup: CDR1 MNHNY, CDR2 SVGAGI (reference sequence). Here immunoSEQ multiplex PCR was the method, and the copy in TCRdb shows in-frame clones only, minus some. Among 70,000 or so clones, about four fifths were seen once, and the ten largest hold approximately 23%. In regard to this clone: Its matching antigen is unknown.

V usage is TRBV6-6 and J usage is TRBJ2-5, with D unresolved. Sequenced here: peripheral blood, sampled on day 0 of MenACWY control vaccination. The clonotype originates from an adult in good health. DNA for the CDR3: TGTGCCAGCAGTTACCCAAACAGAGAAGAACAAGAGACCCAGTACTTC. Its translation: CASSYPNREEQETQYF.